The following is a T cell receptor beta chain sequence with its context. No cognate antigen has been identified for it. No much larger clonotype is one base removed from it; base qualities were not supplied. This entry belongs to a study of cytomegalovirus exposure and HLA in healthy donors (dated by TCRdb to 2017 to 2019). Some background on the complete study: An earlier analysis of several hundred of the donors reported 250 to 300 Gb of sequence data and 117 million unique TCR beta sequences from about 179 million T cells. An early release covering 550 to 650 HLA-typed donors comprised approximately 300 gigabases of sequencing data and tens of millions of unique TCR sequences. Among the approximately 420 genotyped donors, around 81% belonged to the genetic ancestry cluster associated with self-reported Caucasian donors. The study was designed to test whether signatures of past pathogen exposure could be identified by cataloging public T cell receptors. Using immunosequencing, the study profiled T cell repertoires from 666 subjects and related those repertoires to cytomegalovirus serostatus. A separate validation cohort of 90 to 150 different subjects was used in addition to the approximately 700-subject first cohort. To predict cytomegalovirus infection status, the study combined high-throughput TCR immunosequencing, statistical association of individual TCRs with disease status, and machine learning. A later analysis re-analyzed previously published TCR beta repertoires from hundreds of donors and added high-resolution HLA genotyping to study TCR occurrence patterns. Rather than drawing on any new phenotypic data, the later analysis identified candidate immune exposures from TCR beta sequences and the way those sequences occurred across donors. In an earlier analysis of a few hundred of the donors, high-throughput TCR beta sequencing was used to judge whether each TCR beta V gene segment behaved as functional or pseudogenic. Donor age, sex, ethnicity and CMV serostatus were collected together with the repertoire data. In a later genetic analysis, genome-wide SNP genotypes for about three fifths of the 666 donors were used, and that subset was treated as a discovery cohort. Every discovery cohort repertoire had been produced on one sequencing platform. HLA typing covered class I and class II loci at four-digit resolution. The number of typed donors differed by locus: about 620-640 for A, B, C, DRB1 and DQB1; roughly 510 for DQA1; 606 for DPA1; and about 450 for DPB1. Because of strong linkage in the cohort, a handful of DR-DQ haplotypes were treated as single units for association and clustering. Across about 380 genotyped donors of the cohort, an average of 235,054 unique TCR beta nucleotide sequences per donor were sequenced, and approximately 17% of those sequences were non-productive.

What the authors observed across the whole study: In vitro tests confirmed that a few of the cytomegalovirus-associated TCR beta chains recognize cytomegalovirus antigens. Compared with the approximately 670-donor mean, donors in an Asian-associated ancestry cluster had fewer N-insertions in productive TCRs, according to a later genetic analysis. When HLA alleles, especially DR and DQ, strongly co-occurred, TCR associations were difficult to assign to individual alleles. According to a later analysis, TCR association rates differed among HLA loci, with DRB1 alleles showing the most associated TCRs and HLA-C alleles showing the fewest. Roughly uniform sequencing depth across donors was assumed in presence/absence analyses, although this assumption may not hold. Most TCR sequences were observed very rarely across donors, whereas some public TCRs were present in many individuals. A later analysis reported that several top co-occurrence clusters appeared linked to parvovirus B19, influenza, CMV and Epstein-Barr virus. Some IMGT-functional V segments, including TRBV6-2 and TRBV6-3, could not be distinguished by the 87-base-pair reads and were therefore excluded. At a false discovery rate of 0.05, a later analysis linked around 17,000 TCR beta sequences to specific HLA alleles. The sequencing pipeline was judged likely to have produced a cluster of highly shared sequence variants as a technical artifact. An association between a missense DCLRE1C variant and V-gene and J-gene trimming of TCR beta chains was found in a later genetic analysis and replicated in an independent cohort. The authors suggested that the approach could potentially be generalized to other disease states and immunological phenotypes. A total of 164 TCR beta chains were listed by the study as associated with cytomegalovirus. In a later analysis, HLA-associated TCR beta chains showed more clonal expansion and lower generation probabilities than non-associated chains that were equally common. Linkage disequilibrium might explain the correlated functional status among segregating V segments, but an unknown experimental factor could not be excluded. HLA typing was unavailable for some donors at each locus, so association tests used only the typed subset. The only immune exposure information available for the cohort was CMV serostatus. In this cohort, only TCR beta chains were sequenced, and detectable features were limited by the absence of alpha or paired-chain data. A further reported finding was that TCR beta sequences accurately predicted the HLA-A and HLA-B alleles for most subjects in the first cohort. Seventeen rarely observed V segments, including chromosome 9 orphons, were excluded from the earlier analysis of some 590 of the donors because counts were too low. In a later analysis, most CMV-associated TCR beta chains were found to appear HLA-restricted, with HLA associations seemingly driven largely by CMV exposure. In an earlier analysis of roughly 560 of the donors, most TCR beta V segments were observed in productive rearrangements about 87% or about 30% of the time, broadly matching IMGT annotations. In both the original and validation cohorts, the classifier was reported to diagnose cytomegalovirus status with high specificity and sensitivity.

Library preparation employed the immunoSEQ multiplex PCR assay. The multiplex PCR relied on a mix of 60 forward primers for TCR Vbeta segments and 13 reverse primers for TCR Jbeta segments. The CDR3 region of rearranged TCR beta genes was amplified from genomic DNA by a multiplex PCR assay. The amplified TCR beta libraries were sequenced on the Illumina HiSeq System as 87-base-pair reads. In the source study's methods: Across the roughly 600 repertoires, a later analysis counted about 81 million unique TCR beta chains, around 11 million of which were shared by at least two donors. Raw reads were error-corrected and collapsed into unique sequences with a nearest-neighbor algorithm that merged closely related sequences to remove PCR and sequencing errors. Alignment of CDR3 sequences to IMGT reference sequences was used to assign V, D and J gene segments. Each retained sequence needed at least a six-nucleotide match to both a V gene segment and a J gene segment. A rearrangement counted as productive if the CDR3 had no stop codons and remained in frame with V and J, and every other rearrangement counted as non-productive. Following IMGT convention, CDR3 was defined as the stretch from the second conserved V-encoded cysteine to the conserved J-encoded phenylalanine. The earlier analysis of some 600 of the donors excluded sequences that lacked an unambiguous match to a single V gene segment. In an earlier analysis of 587 of the donors, V segments were called functional above 56.7% productive rearrangements and were called segregating when the between-donor standard deviation exceeded 5%. A statistical classification framework was built for diagnosing cytomegalovirus status from the catalog of TCR beta chain sequences. In a later analysis, V and J genes were assigned by comparing TCR nucleotide sequences against IMGT/GENE-DB human TR gene sequences. In a later analysis, CDR3 sequences and most-parsimonious VDJ recombination scenarios were assigned using the TCRdist pipeline. A later analysis defined each TCR beta chain by its CDR3 amino acid sequence plus V-gene family, and excluded reads lacking a unique V-gene family. A later analysis removed 600 or so highly shared, low-generation-probability nucleotide sequences to deal with suspected cross-contamination and a sequencing artifact. A later analysis calculated a clonal expansion index for each public chain from normalized within-repertoire ranks of inferred template counts. In a later analysis, generation probabilities were computed using a VDJ recombination model fitted to out-of-frame rearrangements, and the results were checked against IGoR. A later analysis scored TCR-TCR, TCR-HLA and TCR-CMV co-occurrence with hypergeometric tests, applying a repertoire-size bias correction to TCR pairs. In a later analysis, false discovery rates were estimated by permuting HLA or CMV assignments 20 times. In a later analysis, co-occurring TCRs were grouped using DBSCAN, with TCRdist sequence similarity added in when clustering inside HLA-allele-positive subsets. Repertoires with fewer than 30,000 or more than 120,000 public chains, plus five repertoires with anomalous nucleotide sharing, were excluded from co-occurrence clustering. TCRdb obtained this table from immuneACCESS and retained in-frame rearrangements with V and J assigned. These tables miss some clones; where compared with another copy, unresolved V genes account for less than half of the shortfall, and the remainder is unexplained. That table gives V, J and clone size, and the DNA gave D and trimming. The sample table contains about 280,000 clones; only one count was recorded for roughly 90% of them. Approximately 2.2% of the sample is in the top ten clones.

The cohort was made up of 666 healthy bone marrow donors. Cohort members were all nominally healthy when sampled, although unrecorded immune exposures were likely present. The donor was CMV seronegative and belonged to the group of more than 300 seronegative cohort members. Each donor provided a peripheral blood sample, and peripheral blood mononuclear cells were used for TCR beta sequencing. Genomic DNA extraction from the blood cell samples was performed with the Qiagen DNeasy Blood Extraction Kit. Trimmed from V: 5 bases; trimmed from J: 7 bases; junction bases lacking a gene match: 12. Inclusive of the bounding cysteine and phenylalanine, the CDR3 is 17 residues long. The kept DNA is CDR3 alone, 51 bases in frame from the first base. The germline V gene specifies SGHNT as CDR1 and YENEEA as CDR2.

This TCR was recovered from a woman aged 18 to 35 in good health and CMV-seronegative. Input material: PBMCs. The V and J genes are TRBV11-3 and TRBJ2-2; TRBD1 fits 11 bases in the junction. At the DNA level, the sequence is TGTGCCAGCAGCCTCACAGCGGACAGGGGGCCTGGCGGGGAGCTGTTTTTT. Translated, it gives CASSLTADRGPGGELFF.